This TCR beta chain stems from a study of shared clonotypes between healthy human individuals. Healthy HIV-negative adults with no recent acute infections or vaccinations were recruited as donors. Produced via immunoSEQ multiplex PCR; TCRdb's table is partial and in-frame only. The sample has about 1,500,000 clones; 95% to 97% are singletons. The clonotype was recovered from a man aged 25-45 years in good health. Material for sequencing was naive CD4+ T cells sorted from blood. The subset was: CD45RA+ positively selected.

CDR3 nucleotides: TGTGCCAGTAGTCCCCGGGCCAACAATGAGCAGTTCTTC. This gives the protein CASSPRANNEQFF. The rearrangement links TRBV19 to TRBJ2-1; D unclear. Germline-derived CDR1 and CDR2 are LNHDA and SQIVND (reference sequence). Trimming took 5 bases from V and 5 from J, leaving 10 bases between them. The CDR3 spans 13 residues.